Presented here are 21 T cell receptor beta chains from one specimen sequenced in a study of T-cell reconstitution after alpha-beta-depleted transplantation in children. The TCRbeta library was prepared with unique molecular identifiers. TCRdb re-derived calls from the PCR reads in MiXCR, one entry per CDR3 protein. The repertoire holds 700,000 to 950,000 distinct CDR3 sequences, with roughly 15% as singletons. The source material was PBMCs, mostly from graft donor cells, sampled 360 days after TCRalphabeta/CD19-depleted stem cell transplant. These receptors all come from a male patient younger than 18 who had a stem cell transplant for acute lymphoblastic leukemia, so the T cells may come from the graft donor.

The sample holds a few counts of this clonotype. This chain uses TRBV24-1 with TRBJ2-3, with 7 nucleotides matching TRBD2. Germline values: CDR1 KGHDR, CDR2 SFDVKD. The CDR3 sequence is 14 residues long. With 6 bases clipped from V and 8 bases from J, the junction kept 10 bases outside the gene matches. The CDR3 DNA sequence: TGTGCCACCAGTACCAGCGGGGCGCCCGGTACGCAGTATTTT. Amino acid sequence: CATSTSGAPGTQYF.

This clonotype was recorded at least ten times. The chain recombines TRBV3-1 with TRBJ2-7; 8 bases align to TRBD2. The V gene's germline CDR1 is LGHDT and CDR2 YNNKEL (reference sequence). The V and J ends lost 2 bases and 7 bases, in that order; junction bases with no gene match: 13. The length of the CDR3 is 16 residues. In nucleotides, the CDR3 is TGTGCCAGCAGCCAACTACCCGCGGCAGGGACTAGGGAGCAGTACTTC. Its translation: CASSQLPAAGTREQYF.

The chain links TRBV20-1 to TRBJ2-5, with 7 nucleotides matching TRBD1. The J segment lost 5 bases and the V segment lost 4 bases, leaving 31 bases of the junction unmatched. Germline V gene data show CDR1 as DFQATT and CDR2 as SNEGSKA (reference sequence). This CDR3 region has 21 residues. This chain's CDR3 is CSATTYLTSRQLQGRRETQYF. CDR3 bases: TGCAGTGCTACAACCTACCTTACCTCCAGGCAACTACAGGGGCGGAGGGAGACCCAGTACTTC.

V gene TRBV18 combines with J gene TRBJ2-7; TRBD2 matches at 12 bases. The CDR3 contains 15 residues. Germline V gene sequence: CDR1 KGHSH, CDR2 LQKENI. With V trimmed by 3 bases and J by 7 bases, 7 bases remained unmatched. The CDR3 DNA is TGTGCCAGCTCACCCGGACTAGCGGGATATAGAGAGCAGTACTTC. This encodes CASSPGLAGYREQYF.

This clonotype was seen only a few times. The chain combines TRBV29-1 with TRBJ2-1, with TRBD2 matching over 7 bases. Unmatched junction bases numbered 6, after V lost 1 base and J lost 3 bases. CDR3 length: 15 residues. The germline CDR1 and CDR2 sequences are SQVTM and ANQGSEA. CDR3 region: CSVEVGEGLYNEQFF. CDR3 coding DNA: TGCAGCGTTGAAGTGGGGGAGGGCCTCTACAATGAGCAGTTCTTC.

This clonotype was seen a few times. The V and J genes are TRBV2 and TRBJ2-3; possible D gene TRBD1, 5 bases. CDR1 and CDR2 (germline): SNHLY, FYNNEI. The CDR3 is 19 residues long. Trimming shortened V by 2 bases and J by 0 bases, and 21 bases separated the two germline ends. As DNA, the CDR3 is TGTGCCAGCAGTGAACTCCCCGCTCAGGGTACACCTAGCACAGATACGCAGTATTTT. This gives the protein CASSELPAQGTPSTDTQYF. Full variable domain (rest looked up from reference TRBV2 and TRBJ2-3): EPEVTQTPSHQVTQMGQEVILRCVPISNHLYFYWYRQILGQKVEFLVSFYNNEISEKSEIFDDQFSVERPDGSNFTLKIRSTKLEDSAMYFCASSELPAQGTPSTDTQYFGPGTRLTVL.

This clonotype was recorded a few times. This chain's CDR3 is CSVGYGAGWVREQYF. The CDR3 DNA reads TGCAGCGTTGGGTATGGAGCGGGTTGGGTGCGTGAGCAGTACTTC. The rearrangement uses TRBV29-1 and TRBJ2-7; D is perhaps TRBD2 (6 bases). CDR1 and CDR2 (germline): SQVTM, ANQGSEA. There are 15 residues in the CDR3. The V end lost 4 bases, the J end lost 7 bases, and 23 bases lay between the germline ends.

This clonotype came up once. CDR3 nucleotides: TGTGCTAGTGGTTTGGGATACTCTAGGGTGCATGGCACCGGGGAGCTGTTTTTT. Protein product: CASGLGYSRVHGTGELFF. V is TRBV12-5 and J is TRBJ2-2; D is unresolved. With 1 base removed from V and 4 bases from J, the gap between germline ends came to 19 bases. The CDR3 is 18 residues long. The germline V gene has CDR1 LGHNT and CDR2 FRNRAP.

This clonotype was seen only a few times. This chain uses TRBV5-1 with TRBJ2-1; TRBD2 matches 9 bases. Germline V lookup: CDR1 SGHRS, CDR2 YFSETQ. Trimming at V came to 9 bases and at J to 2 bases, leaving 6 bases not matched to a gene. This CDR3 has 14 amino acids. The CDR3 region is CATSGLAPYNEQFF. DNA of the CDR3: TGCGCCACCTCGGGACTAGCTCCCTACAATGAGCAGTTCTTC.

The rearrangement joins TRBV27 to TRBJ2-7, with TRBD1 identical over 11 bases. Germline CDR1 and CDR2: MNHEY and SMNVEV (reference sequence). The CDR3 covers 14 residues. With 6 bases clipped from V and 6 bases from J, the junction kept 7 bases outside the gene matches. The DNA of the CDR3 is TGTGCCAGCAGCGCCGGGACAGGGGGAAGCGAGCAGTACTTC. Its translation: CASSAGTGGSEQYF.

This clonotype was seen a few times. The chain couples TRBV7-9 to TRBJ2-1; D is ambiguous. V dropped 1 base and J dropped 9 bases, with 7 bases sitting between them. Germline CDR1 reads SEHNR; CDR2 reads FQNEAQ (reference sequence). The CDR3 contains 12 residues. The CDR3 DNA reads TGTGCCAGCAGCTTAGTTAGGCCTGAGCAGTTCTTC. Translation: CASSLVRPEQFF.

The chain recombines TRBV7-9 with TRBJ2-3; D is unclear. Germline assignment: CDR1 SEHNR and CDR2 FQNEAQ (reference sequence). Trimming took 3 bases from V and 2 from J, leaving 9 bases between them. The CDR3 loop spans 14 amino acids. CDR3 in DNA: TGTGCCAGCAGCTTTGGACGGTACACAGATACGCAGTATTTT. Protein sequence: CASSFGRYTDTQYF.

In its sample, this clonotype was seen a few times. The rearrangement links TRBV20-1 to TRBJ2-1; 11 bases map to TRBD2. The CDR3 length is 17 residues. In germline, CDR1 is DFQATT, CDR2 SNEGSKA (reference sequence). V lost 5 bases to trimming and J lost 7 bases; unmatched junction nucleotides: 16. This CDR3 reads CSALGSTSGSRVNEQFF. The CDR3 nucleotides read TGCAGTGCTCTCGGGAGTACTAGCGGGAGTCGGGTAAATGAGCAGTTCTTC.

The chain is built from TRBV18 and TRBJ1-4; TRBD1 matches at 8 bases. The CDR3 has 15 amino acids. V lost 2 bases, J lost 6 bases, and 5 bases stayed unmatched. CDR1 and CDR2 (germline): KGHSH, LQKENI. CDR3 sequence reads: CASSPTTGDYEKLFF. CDR3 DNA sequence: TGTGCCAGCTCACCAACGACAGGGGACTATGAAAAACTGTTTTTT.

This clonotype has at least ten counts. The rearrangement uses TRBV7-9 and TRBJ1-4, with D uncertain. This CDR3 has 11 amino acids. Per germline, CDR1 SEHNR and CDR2 FQNEAQ (reference sequence). The ends were cut back, 3 bases at V and 6 bases at J, with 2 bases in the middle. The CDR3 protein is CASSFHEKLFF. CDR3 in DNA: TGTGCCAGCAGCTTTCATGAAAAACTGTTTTTT. Full variable domain (outside the CDR3, taken from reference TRBV7-9 and TRBJ1-4): DTGVSQNPRHKITKRGQNVTFRCDPISEHNRLYWYRQTLGQGPEFLTYFQNEAQLEKSRLLSDRFSAERPKGSFSTLEIQRTEQGDSAMYLCASSFHEKLFFGSGTQLSVL.

This clonotype was detected many times. This chain uses TRBV5-6 with TRBJ2-1; 11 nucleotides line up with TRBD2. This CDR3 has 15 amino acids. From germline, CDR1 is SGHDT and CDR2 YYEEEE. Trimming took 4 bases from V and 4 from J; bases not matched to a gene: 4. The CDR3 DNA sequence: TGTGCCAGCAGCGAGGGACTAGCGGAATACAATGAGCAGTTCTTC. Protein sequence: CASSEGLAEYNEQFF.

This clonotype came up many times. The chain is built from TRBV5-1 and TRBJ2-1; D may correspond to TRBD1 or TRBD2 (6 bases each). V was cut by 0 bases and J by 3 bases, with 10 bases left in between. CDR3 length: 15 amino acids. Germline V lookup: CDR1 SGHRS, CDR2 YFSETQ. The CDR3 sequence is CASSLEGGVYNEQFF. The CDR3 coding sequence is TGCGCCAGCAGCTTGGAGGGGGGAGTCTACAATGAGCAGTTCTTC.

In its sample, this clonotype was seen a few times. The CDR3 is CASSGTWTSGNPYNEQFF. The CDR3 DNA is TGCGCCAGCAGCGGCACCTGGACTAGCGGGAATCCCTACAATGAGCAGTTCTTC. This chain joins TRBV5-1 and TRBJ2-1; TRBD2 agrees at 12 bases. Per germline, CDR1 SGHRS and CDR2 YFSETQ. The CDR3 is 18 amino acids. Trimming removed 4 bases from V and 2 bases from J; junction bases left unmatched: 10.

This clonotype was counted between two and nine times. The V gene is TRBV12-3 or TRBV12-4, the J gene TRBJ2-2, with 8 positions matching TRBD1. The CDR3 is made up of 16 amino acids. Trimming cost V 5 bases and J 5 bases; bases outside gene matches: 10. The chain's CDR3 is CASSRRTGSITGELFF. The DNA of the CDR3 is TGTGCCAGCAGTCGTCGGACAGGGTCAATAACCGGGGAGCTGTTTTTT.

The sample holds a few counts of this clonotype. The chain links TRBV12-3 or TRBV12-4 to TRBJ2-7, with 12 bases fitting TRBD2. V dropped 6 bases and J dropped 1; count of bases not matched to a gene: 7. This CDR3 spans 16 amino acids. The CDR3 nucleotides read TGTGCCAGCAGCAAAACTAGCGGGAGGCCTTCCTACGAGCAGTACTTC. Residues: CASSKTSGRPSYEQYF.

This clonotype showed up just a few times. This chain links TRBV4-2 with TRBJ2-2; 15 nucleotides align to TRBD2. V shed 4 bases and J 1 base; nucleotides not matched to a gene: 7. The CDR3 covers 19 residues. The germline CDR1 and CDR2 sequences are LGHNA and YNFKEQ. The CDR3 bases are TGTGCCAGCAGCCCAATCCTGGGACTAGCGGGAGGGAACACCGGGGAGCTGTTTTTT. Translating it yields CASSPILGLAGGNTGELFF.